The clone carrying this T cell receptor beta chain was observed a few times. Its specificity is unknown. Through a sample-barcoded 5' primer and a J-beta primer mix, a second PCR was run for about 6 to 12 cycles. Through a template-switch adaptor with 12 random nucleotides, each cDNA molecule received a tag. TCRdb analysed the 5' RACE reads with MiXCR anew, one entry per CDR3 protein. This table has 600,000 or so distinct CDR3 sequences, roughly 21% appearing once. The data originate from a study of blood T cells in healthy people across ages. The study's findings and limits: A greater number of naive CD4+ cells and higher diversity distinguished long-lived donors from aged donors.

The CDR3 runs 13 residues. The germline CDR1 and CDR2 sequences are SQVTM and ANQGSEA. Sequences were obtained from blood. The V gene is TRBV29-1, the J gene TRBJ2-5; 8 bases match TRBD2. The J call may not be correct, given that the DNA end is closer to TRBJ2-1. The TCR originated in a man between 65 and 85 years old in good health. The CDR3 DNA reads as TGCAGCGTTGAAGCCTTAGCGGGAAGTGAGCAGTTCTTC. Its translation is CSVEALAGSEQFF.